Following are 9 T cell receptor beta chains from one sample sequenced in a study of follicular helper T cells after annual influenza vaccination. Time point of the sample: 2015-2016 season, 7 days after influenza vaccination. Using immunoSEQ multiplex PCR, the repertoire was profiled, and TCRdb retains in-frame clones only, with some absent. This table has just over 8,500 clones, around four fifths appearing once. The material sequenced was CXCR5+ CD38- circulating T follicular helper cells from blood, taken 7 days after influenza vaccination. The subset here: circulating Tfh, non-naive CD4+CXCR5+PD-1+ (ICOS+CD38+ or ICOS-CD38-). These receptors were taken from an adult who received the influenza vaccine.

The chain has TRBV7-9 and TRBJ2-5, with a tentative D call TRBD1 (5 bases). The germline V gene encodes CDR1 SEHNR and CDR2 FQNEAQ (reference sequence). CDR3 length equals 17 residues. Trimming took 1 base from V and 1 from J, leaving 16 bases between them. The CDR3 here is CASSLGSVGAPQETQYF. CDR3 nucleotide sequence: TGTGCCAGCAGCTTAGGATCAGTAGGGGCCCCCCAAGAGACCCAGTACTTC.

V usage is TRBV18 and J usage is TRBJ2-1; 8 bases align to TRBD2. The germline V gene has CDR1 KGHSH and CDR2 LQKENI. Trimming cost V 6 bases and J 6 bases; bases outside gene matches: 10. The CDR3 is 15 residues long. The CDR3 region has the DNA TGTGCCAGCTCCTATGGGACTAGAGGGCTCAATGAGCAGTTCTTC. Amino acid sequence: CASSYGTRGLNEQFF.

The J gene is TRBJ1-4, the V gene TRBV18; the D is unclear. Germline CDR1 is KGHSH and CDR2 is LQKENI. The CDR3 is made up of 17 amino acids. Trimming shortened V by 6 bases and J by 2 bases, and 19 bases separated the two germline ends. In DNA form, the CDR3 reads TGTGCCAGCTCCCCCCTTGGCAGCCTCGGGACTAATGAAAAACTGTTTTTT. Residues: CASSPLGSLGTNEKLFF.

This clone was recorded only once. The chain has TRBV7-6 and TRBJ2-2; no clear D. CDR3 length equals 18 residues. The germline V gene has CDR1 SGHVS and CDR2 FNYEAQ. The V and J ends lost 2 bases and 0 bases respectively, with 16 bases between them. The CDR3 nucleotides are TGTGCCAGCAGCTTACGAACTACGAGCGCAGCGAACACCGGGGAGCTGTTTTTT. Protein product: CASSLRTTSAANTGELFF. The entire variable domain, with the rest obtained from reference TRBV7-6 and TRBJ2-2, is as follows: GAGVSQSPRYKVTKRGQDVALRCDPISGHVSLYWYRQALGQGPEFLTYFNYEAQQDKSGLPNDRFSAERPEGSISTLTIQRTEQRDSAMYRCASSLRTTSAANTGELFFGEGSRLTVL.

The chain joins TRBV2 to TRBJ1-4; unclear D gene. CDR3 length: 14 residues. In germline, CDR1 is SNHLY, CDR2 FYNNEI. The V and J ends lost 5 bases and 6 bases respectively, with 13 bases between them. CDR3 DNA sequence: TGTGCCAGCAGTACGGACCTGGGTTATGAAAAACTGTTTTTT. Translated: CASSTDLGYEKLFF.

The V gene is TRBV5-1, the J gene TRBJ2-5; 7 bases match TRBD1. The V gene's germline CDR1 is SGHRS and CDR2 YFSETQ. The CDR3 runs to 14 residues. The ends lost 3 bases at V and 5 bases at J; junction bases unmatched: 7. The CDR3: CASSSMTGWETQYF. CDR3 DNA sequence: TGCGCCAGCAGCTCTATGACAGGGTGGGAGACCCAGTACTTC.

A word on this clone: The junction departs from germline at one end; a sequencing error may be responsible. The chain combines TRBV30 with TRBJ2-5; D unclear. Germline CDR1 GTSNPN, CDR2 SVGIG (reference sequence). The CDR3 is 15 residues long. This chain's CDR3 is CAWSVGSVPREAQYF. The CDR3 nucleotides are TGTGCCTGGAGTGTTGGGTCTGTACCAAGAGAGGCCCAGTACTTC. Combining the CDR3 with reference TRBV30 and TRBJ2-5 gives the whole variable domain SQTIHQWPATLVQPVGSPLSLECTVEGTSNPNLYWYRQAAGRGLQLLFYSVGIGQISSEVPQNLSASRPQDRQFILSSKKLLLSDSGFYLCAWSVGSVPREAQYFGPGTRLLVL.

The rearrangement links TRBV19 to TRBJ1-5; weak D call: TRBD1 (5 bases). This CDR3 spans 15 amino acids. Trimming left V 3 bases short and J 7 bases short, with 16 bases between. The germline gives CDR1 LNHDA, CDR2 SQIVND (reference sequence). The CDR3 sequence is CASSIQGTPEQPQHF. CDR3 coding DNA: TGTGCCAGTAGTATTCAAGGGACGCCGGAACAGCCCCAGCATTTT. The whole variable domain, filled in from reference TRBV19 and TRBJ1-5, reads DGGITQSPKYLFRKEGQNVTLSCEQNLNHDAMYWYRQDPGQGLRLIYYSQIVNDFQKGDIAEGYSVSREKKESFPLTVTSAQKNPTAFYLCASSIQGTPEQPQHFGDGTRLSIL.

The CDR3 DNA is TGTGCCAGCAGCCCCCGACCGAACACTGAAGCTTTCTTT. This codes for CASSPRPNTEAFF. This chain links TRBV7-2 with TRBJ1-1; no reliable D call. The length of the CDR3 is 13 residues. Trimming took 5 bases from V and 1 from J, leaving 8 bases between them. Germline CDR1 is SGHTA and CDR2 is FQGNSA.